This T cell receptor beta chain was documented in a study of blood T cell repertoires in COVID-19. Study summary: Whether acute or convalescent, the COVID-19 samples came from the United States, Italy and Spain. The analysed material was cDNA or gDNA that came from T cells, B-cell-depleted T cells, or PBMCs.

Trimming took 2 bases from V and 0 from J, leaving 14 bases between them. This CDR3 has 17 residues. Germline V lookup: CDR1 KGHSH, CDR2 LQKENI. Original processing notes: Estimates of nucleated cell counts were drawn from the amplification of reference gene primers. The assay was immunoSEQ multiplex PCR, and TCRdb's table has in-frame clones only and misses some. The V and J calls and clone size come from that table; D and trimming were worked out from the DNA. The repertoire has around 100,000 clones, around nine tenths of them found once; the top ten carry almost 4.5%. The sequencing input was peripheral blood. The chain links TRBV18 to TRBJ2-4; TRBD1 is a possible D gene (6 bases). This receptor was identified in a man in his forties with acute or convalescent COVID-19. The CDR3 coding sequence is TGTGCCAGCTCACCAGGAACAGGGTCCCGAGCCAAAAACATTCAGTACTTC. Protein: CASSPGTGSRAKNIQYF. The full variable domain, with the rest looked up from reference TRBV18 and TRBJ2-4, is NAGVMQNPRHLVRRRGQEARLRCSPMKGHSHVYWYRQLPEEGLKFMVYLQKENIIDESGMPKERFSAEFPKEGPSILRIQQVVRGDSAAYFCASSPGTGSRAKNIQYFGAGTRLSVL.